The next 21 T cell receptor beta chains were all read from a single sample in a study of beta chain features in type 1 diabetes. Study results and limitations: Among patients with Type 1 diabetes, TCRB CDR3s were moderately but significantly shorter in every one of the four CD4+ subsets.

Which antigens these TCRs recognize remains unknown. Expressed TCRB transcripts got sequenced, as all isolated RNA was reverse transcribed. Sequenced by immunoSEQ multiplex PCR; TCRdb stores in-frame clones only, minus some. The data hold under 850,000 clones, with roughly 12% observed a single time. Sequenced material: naive CD4+ T cells from blood. These receptors all stem from a man younger than 35 with type 1 diabetes.

This clone was recorded a few times. The chain has TRBV28 and TRBJ2-2; D gene uncertain. Deletions cut 6 bases from V and 5 bases from J, with 10 bases between. The CDR3 length is 13 residues. Germline loops: CDR1 MDHEN, CDR2 SYDVKM. CDR3 protein: CASSLGSTGELFF. The CDR3 DNA follows: TGTGCCAGCAGCCTGGGAAGTACCGGGGAGCTGTTTTTT.

The chain uses TRBV18 and TRBJ1-4; 7 bases line up with TRBD1. Trimming cost V 0 bases and J 4 bases; bases outside gene matches: 5. The CDR3 extends over 16 amino acids. The germline CDR1 and CDR2 sequences are KGHSH and LQKENI. The CDR3 protein is CASSPPRGQHNEKLFF. The CDR3 coding sequence is TGTGCCAGCTCACCACCGCGGGGACAGCATAATGAAAAACTGTTTTTT.

This clone was found a few times. V usage is TRBV6-4 and J usage is TRBJ1-6; D is ambiguous. Looked up from germline, CDR1 is MRHNA and CDR2 is SNTAGT. The CDR3 extends over 12 amino acids. Trimming pared 2 bases from V and 15 bases from J, leaving 11 bases between. The CDR3 region is CASSDGPSGLHF. CDR3 nucleotide sequence: TGTGCCAGCAGTGACGGGCCCTCCGGCCTCCACTTT.

V gene TRBV14 combines with J gene TRBJ2-7; D is uncertain. CDR3 length: 14 residues. Trimming left V 3 bases short and J 1 base short, with 10 bases between. In germline, CDR1 is SGHDN, CDR2 FVKESK. The CDR3 coding sequence is TGTGCCAGCAGCCAGCGCCGAGGATCCTACGAGCAGTACTTC. Its protein is CASSQRRGSYEQYF.

The genes are TRBV14 and TRBJ2-7, with a possible D match to TRBD2 (5 bases). Germline V gene data show CDR1 as SGHDN and CDR2 as FVKESK. This CDR3 is built from 15 residues. V lost 1 base to trimming and J lost 0 bases, with 10 bases between them. The CDR3: CASSQGGSLSYEQYF. Written as DNA, the CDR3 is TGTGCCAGCAGCCAAGGAGGGTCCCTCTCCTACGAGCAGTACTTC.

The chain is built from TRBV29-1 and TRBJ2-1; D is undetermined. Germline V gives CDR1 SQVTM, CDR2 ANQGSEA. The CDR3 consists of 17 residues. Trimming removed 0 bases at V and 0 bases at J, with 15 bases between. This CDR3 reads CSVEDLQLSSSYNEQFF. CDR3 in DNA: TGCAGCGTTGAAGATCTTCAGCTGTCGAGCTCCTACAATGAGCAGTTCTTC.

The chain recombines TRBV7-3 with TRBJ2-2; 12 bases are shared with TRBD2. CDR1 is SGHTA and CDR2 is FQGTGA in the germline V gene. Trimming at V came to 3 bases and at J to 4 bases, leaving 3 bases not matched to a gene. The CDR3 sequence is 16 residues long. The CDR3 reads CASSFPGLAGTGELFF. CDR3 nucleotide sequence: TGTGCCAGCAGCTTCCCGGGACTAGCGGGCACCGGGGAGCTGTTTTTT.

This clone turned up a few times. This chain links TRBV5-4 with TRBJ1-6; D is possibly TRBD1 (5 bases). CDR3 length: 12 amino acids. CDR1 and CDR2 from the germline V gene are SGHNT and YYREEE (reference sequence). V was cut by 1 base and J by 15 bases, with 11 bases left in between. CDR3 protein: CASSLFRDRLHF. As DNA, the CDR3 is TGTGCCAGCAGCTTGTTCCGGGACCGCCTCCACTTT.

This clone was observed a few times. The V call is TRBV5-6, the J call TRBJ1-2; D remains unclear. The CDR3 totals 17 residues. The germline V gene encodes CDR1 SGHDT and CDR2 YYEEEE. V lost 1 base, J lost 8 bases, and 24 bases lay in between. CDR3 region: CASSLIGRATEVKGYTF. Written as DNA, the CDR3 is TGTGCCAGCAGCTTGATCGGCCGGGCGACGGAGGTAAAAGGCTACACCTTC.

CDR3 DNA sequence: TGTGCCTGGAGTGTGGGCAGGCCGATCTATAATTCACCCCTCCACTTT. Its translation is CAWSVGRPIYNSPLHF. The chain uses TRBV30 and TRBJ1-6; D is undetermined. CDR3 size: 16 residues. The V gene's germline CDR1 is GTSNPN and CDR2 SVGIG (reference sequence). V shed 0 bases and J shed 3 bases, with 12 bases lying between them.

The chain couples TRBV9 to TRBJ2-7; perhaps TRBD1 as D (5 bases). This CDR3 spans 14 amino acids. Germline assignment: CDR1 SGDLS and CDR2 YYNGEE. The V and J ends lost 3 bases and 2 bases respectively, with 12 bases between them. CDR3 DNA: TGTGCCAGCAGCGCAACAGGTTTCGCCTACGAGCAGTACTTC. It codes for CASSATGFAYEQYF.

In its sample, this clone was seen a few times. The rearrangement uses TRBV5-6 and TRBJ2-1; the D is unclear. V shed 1 base and J shed 9 bases, with 8 bases lying between them. This CDR3 is built from 12 residues. Germline assignment: CDR1 SGHDT and CDR2 YYEEEE. CDR3: CASSLPLGEQFF. CDR3 nucleotides: TGTGCCAGCAGCTTGCCCCTCGGTGAGCAGTTCTTC.

The genes are TRBV11-2 and TRBJ2-3, with 7 bases aligning to TRBD2. The CDR3 runs 15 residues. Germline assignment: CDR1 SGHAT and CDR2 FQNNGV. Germline trimming cut 5 bases from V and 2 bases from J; bases unmatched to any gene: 7. As DNA, the CDR3 is TGTGCCAGCAGCCCACTCGGGGGGAACACAGATACGCAGTATTTT. Its translation is CASSPLGGNTDTQYF.

Only a few counts were recorded for this clone. The genes are TRBV5-4 and TRBJ1-1, with D possibly TRBD1 on 5 matching bases. The V gene's germline CDR1 is SGHNT and CDR2 YYREEE (reference sequence). The CDR3 sequence is 16 residues long. V was pared by 4 bases and J by 3 bases, with 19 bases between. In DNA, the CDR3 is TGTGCCAGCAGCCCCGTGGGGCGACGGGAGGACACTGAAGCTTTCTTT. Protein product: CASSPVGRREDTEAFF.

In regard to this clone: Other DNA sequences in this specimen translate into the identical CDR3. The rearrangement uses TRBV5-1 and TRBJ2-3; 11 bases align to TRBD1. Germline assignment: CDR1 SGHRS and CDR2 YFSETQ. There are 16 residues in the CDR3. With 0 bases clipped from V and 3 bases from J, the junction kept 3 bases outside the gene matches. The CDR3 is CASSLAGTGGTDTQYF. The CDR3 DNA reads as TGCGCCAGCAGCTTGGCCGGGACAGGGGGGACAGATACGCAGTATTTT.

This clone was found a few times. The chain couples TRBV7-6 to TRBJ2-3, with D possibly matching TRBD1 (6 bases). The CDR3 loop spans 15 amino acids. V gave up 1 base and J gave up 3 bases, with 11 bases separating them. The germline V gene has CDR1 SGHVS and CDR2 FNYEAQ. The chain's CDR3 is CASSLGTAPTDTQYF. In nucleotides, the CDR3 is TGTGCCAGCAGCTTAGGGACAGCTCCAACAGATACGCAGTATTTT.

This clone was counted between two and nine times. The gene calls are TRBV13 and TRBJ1-1; no reliable D call. The V end was cut by 2 bases, the J end by 3 bases, with 10 bases between. Germline CDR1 PRHDT, CDR2 FYEKMQ (reference sequence). This CDR3 spans 14 amino acids. DNA for the CDR3: TGTGCCAGCAGCTTAAGACCCCCGTACACTGAAGCTTTCTTT. It codes for CASSLRPPYTEAFF.

The J gene is TRBJ1-1, the V gene TRBV5-1; tentatively, D is TRBD1 (6 bases). V lost 7 bases and J 5 bases, leaving 12 bases between the germline ends. Germline CDR1 SGHRS, CDR2 YFSETQ. CDR3 length equals 12 residues. The CDR3 bases are TGCGCCAGCCGCACAGGGATTACTGAAGCTTTCTTT. Translated, it gives CASRTGITEAFF.

This chain links TRBV11-2 with TRBJ1-1; perhaps TRBD1 as D (5 bases). V lost 5 bases and J lost 1, with 14 bases in between. Germline loops: CDR1 SGHAT, CDR2 FQNNGV. The length of the CDR3 is 15 residues. CDR3 sequence: CASSPRGTSNTEAFF. The CDR3 region has the DNA TGTGCCAGCAGCCCTCGGGGGACCTCGAACACTGAAGCTTTCTTT.

The chain carries TRBV10-3 and TRBJ2-1, with D possibly TRBD1 on 7 matching bases. The CDR3 is 16 residues long. Germline V gives CDR1 ENHRY, CDR2 SYGVKD. V was trimmed by 3 bases and J by 8 bases, leaving 20 bases between them. The CDR3 bases are TGTGCCATCAGTGACTCGGAGGGGGCCCGGCGCGATGAGCAGTTCTTC. This encodes CAISDSEGARRDEQFF.

Only a few counts were recorded for this clone. V and J are TRBV30 and TRBJ1-3; D call uncertain. The V gene's germline CDR1 is GTSNPN and CDR2 SVGIG (reference sequence). The germline V and J ends were trimmed by 4 bases and 0 bases, with 7 bases remaining between them. The CDR3 loop spans 13 amino acids. The CDR3 DNA reads TGTGCCTGGATTACATCCTCTGGAAACACCATATATTTT. This encodes CAWITSSGNTIYF.